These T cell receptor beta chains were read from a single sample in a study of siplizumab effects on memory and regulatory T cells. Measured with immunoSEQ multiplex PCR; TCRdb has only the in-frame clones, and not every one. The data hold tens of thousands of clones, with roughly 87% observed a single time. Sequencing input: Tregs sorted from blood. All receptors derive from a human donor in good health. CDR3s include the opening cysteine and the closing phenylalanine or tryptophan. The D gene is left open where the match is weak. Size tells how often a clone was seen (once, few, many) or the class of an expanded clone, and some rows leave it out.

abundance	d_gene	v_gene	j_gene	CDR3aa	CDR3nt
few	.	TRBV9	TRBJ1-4	CASSVVEGKLFF	TGTGCCAGCAGCGTCGTGGAAGGAAAACTGTTTTTT
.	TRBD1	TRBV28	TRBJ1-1	CASSGQDGGFF	TGTGCCAGCTCAGGACAGGACGGTGGTTTCTTT
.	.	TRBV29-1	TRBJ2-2	CSVTLSGELFF	TGCAGCGTAACCTTGTCCGGGGAGCTGTTTTTT
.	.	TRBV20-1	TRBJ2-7	CSVNPAYEQYF	TGCAGTGTCAATCCAGCCTACGAGCAGTACTTC
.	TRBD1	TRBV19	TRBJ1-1	CASSIRTGFGNTEAFF	TGTGCCAGTAGTATAAGGACAGGATTTGGGAACACTGAAGCTTTCTTT
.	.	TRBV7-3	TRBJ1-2	CASSPPGFNYGYTF	TGTGCCAGCAGCCCCCCCGGATTTAACTATGGCTACACCTTC
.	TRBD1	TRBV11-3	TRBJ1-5	CASSLGPGQGLEMSNQPQHF	TGTGCCAGCAGCTTAGGGCCCGGACAGGGATTAGAAATGAGCAATCAGCCCCAGCATTTT
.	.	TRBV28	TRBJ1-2	CASSLSGTPRGYTF	TGTGCCAGCAGTCTATCCGGGACACCGCGGGGCTACACCTTC
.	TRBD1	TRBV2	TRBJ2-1	CASSERTGGNEQFF	TGTGCCAGCAGTGAGAGGACAGGAGGAAATGAGCAGTTCTTC
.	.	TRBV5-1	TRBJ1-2	CASSLIEGNYGYTF	TGCGCCAGCAGCCTGATTGAGGGGAACTATGGCTACACCTTC
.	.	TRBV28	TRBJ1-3	CASTSDTFSGNTIYF	TGTGCCAGCACCAGCGACACGTTCTCTGGAAACACCATATATTTT
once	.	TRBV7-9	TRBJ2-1	CASSLALGLGTYNEQFF	TGTGCCAGCAGCTTAGCGCTGGGTCTAGGTACCTACAATGAGCAGTTCTTC
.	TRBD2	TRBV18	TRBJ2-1	CASSPGLAVYEQFF	TGTGCCAGCTCACCTGGACTAGCGGTTTATGAGCAGTTCTTC
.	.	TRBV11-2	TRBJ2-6	CASDQRANVLTF	TGTGCCAGCGATCAGCGGGCCAACGTCCTGACTTTC
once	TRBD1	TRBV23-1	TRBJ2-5	CASSQTGDRDLKETQYF	TGCGCCAGCAGTCAAACCGGGGACAGAGATTTGAAAGAGACCCAGTACTTC
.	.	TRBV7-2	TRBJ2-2	CASSLAVGGSTGELFF	TGTGCCAGCAGCTTAGCGGTAGGGGGTTCCACCGGGGAGCTGTTTTTT
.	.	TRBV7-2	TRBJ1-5	CASSLDVPQPQHF	TGTGCCAGCAGCTTAGATGTTCCGCAGCCCCAGCATTTT
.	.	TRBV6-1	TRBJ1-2	CASSANAGYTF	TGTGCCAGCAGTGCAAACGCCGGCTACACCTTC
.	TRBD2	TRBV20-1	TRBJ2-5	CSADSGETQYF	TGCAGTGCTGATAGCGGGGAGACCCAGTACTTC
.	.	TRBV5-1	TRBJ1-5	CASSLGVPGQPQHF	TGCGCCAGCAGCTTGGGCGTCCCCGGTCAGCCCCAGCATTTT
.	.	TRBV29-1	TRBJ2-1	CSVEESEQFF	TGCAGCGTTGAAGAAAGTGAGCAGTTCTTC
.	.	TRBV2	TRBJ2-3	CASSRQGPDTQYF	TGTGCCAGCAGTAGGCAGGGTCCAGATACGCAGTATTTT
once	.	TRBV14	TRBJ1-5	CASSQDLSQPQHF	TGTGCCAGCAGCCAAGATCTAAGTCAGCCCCAGCATTTT
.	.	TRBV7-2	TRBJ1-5	CASSPYIDQPQHF	TGTGCCAGCAGCCCGTACATTGATCAGCCCCAGCATTTT
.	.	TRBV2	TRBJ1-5	CASSRASGSQPQHF	TGTGCCAGCAGTCGGGCCTCAGGGAGTCAGCCCCAGCATTTT
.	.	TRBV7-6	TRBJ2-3	CASSLASTDTQYF	TGTGCCAGCAGCTTAGCGAGCACAGATACGCAGTATTTT
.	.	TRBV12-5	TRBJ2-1	CASGLGAGLYNEQFF	TGTGCTAGTGGTTTGGGGGCAGGGTTGTACAATGAGCAGTTCTTC
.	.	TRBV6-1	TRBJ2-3	CASRWGRAGADTQYF	TGTGCCAGCAGATGGGGGCGTGCGGGGGCAGATACGCAGTATTTT